The 14 T cell receptor beta chains given below trace back to one sample, sequenced in a study of blood T cell repertoires in COVID-19. Profiled with immunoSEQ multiplex PCR; TCRdb holds only in-frame clones, not every one. The sample contains approximately 100,000 clones, 80% to 90% of which appear only once. The source material was peripheral blood. Source of these receptors: a woman of 80 years or more with acute or convalescent COVID-19.

The gene calls are TRBV28 and TRBJ2-1, with 7 positions matching TRBD1. The germline CDR1 and CDR2 sequences are MDHEN and SYDVKM. This CDR3 comprises 15 residues. V gave up 2 bases and J gave up 4 bases; unmatched junction bases: 5. CDR3 DNA sequence: TGTGCCAGCAGTTTAAGGGGGCTGGAGTACAATGAGCAGTTCTTC. This sequence encodes CASSLRGLEYNEQFF.

V usage is TRBV9 and J usage is TRBJ2-5; 8 nucleotides line up with TRBD1. The CDR3 sequence is 17 residues long. J lost 2 bases, V lost 3 bases, and 12 bases had no gene match. CDR1 is SGDLS and CDR2 is YYNGEE in the germline V gene. CDR3 sequence: CASSASTGGRGQETQYF. The CDR3 nucleotides are TGTGCCAGCAGCGCCTCCACAGGGGGTAGAGGACAAGAGACCCAGTACTTC. The full variable domain, its missing parts supplied by reference TRBV9 and TRBJ2-5, is DSGVTQTPKHLITATGQRVTLRCSPRSGDLSVYWYQQSLDQGLQFLIQYYNGEERAKGNILERFSAQQFPDLHSELNLSSLELGDSALYFCASSASTGGRGQETQYFGPGTRLLVL.

The chain uses TRBV10-3 and TRBJ2-3; D perhaps matches TRBD2 (6 bases). V was trimmed by 0 bases and J by 2 bases, leaving 9 bases between them. The CDR3 is made up of 15 amino acids. CDR1 ENHRY and CDR2 SYGVKD come from the germline V gene. The CDR3 sequence is CAISESGTYTDTQYF. CDR3 coding DNA: TGTGCCATCAGTGAGTCCGGGACTTACACAGATACGCAGTATTTT.

The genes are TRBV21-1 and TRBJ1-1. TRBV21-1 is described as a pseudogene. CDR3 length: 16 residues. The CDR3 is CASSKGGALVNTEAFF. For the CDR3, the DNA is TGTGCCAGCAGCAAGGGGGGGGCCCTTGTGAACACTGAAGCTTTCTTT.

V is TRBV5-1 and J is TRBJ2-2; perhaps TRBD1 as D (6 bases). The length of the CDR3 is 15 residues. The V gene lost 4 bases and the J gene lost 2 bases, with 12 bases spanning the gap. Germline values: CDR1 SGHRS, CDR2 YFSETQ. CDR3 bases: TGCGCCAGCAGCATATCCGGGACAAACACCGGGGAGCTGTTTTTT. This codes for CASSISGTNTGELFF.

V gene TRBV7-2 combines with J gene TRBJ2-3; D remains ambiguous. Germline CDR1 is SGHTA and CDR2 is FQGNSA. This CDR3 contains 16 residues. Deletions cut 1 base from V and 2 bases from J, with 13 bases between. This CDR3 reads CASSLVYRRVTDTQYF. Here the CDR3 DNA reads TGTGCCAGCAGCTTAGTATACCGGAGAGTCACAGATACGCAGTATTTT.

The chain has TRBV23-1 and TRBJ1-4, with a possible D match to TRBD1 (5 bases). TRBV23-1 is labeled an ORF, and its function is uncertain. The CDR3 is 17 residues long. V was pared by 3 bases and J by 5 bases, with 19 bases between. Written as DNA, the CDR3 is TGCGCCAGCAGTCAGATAAATTCGACAGCGGGAAATGAAAAACTGTTTTTT. This sequence encodes CASSQINSTAGNEKLFF.

This chain connects TRBV25-1 to TRBJ2-1, with D perhaps TRBD1 (5 bases). V lost 1 base and J lost 10, with 8 bases in between. Germline V gene sequence: CDR1 MGHDK, CDR2 SYGVNS. This CDR3 contains 12 residues. CDR3 sequence (DNA): TGTGCCAGCAGTGAATGGGGCCAAGAGCAGTTCTTC. It yields the protein CASSEWGQEQFF.

This rearrangement joins TRBV9 to TRBJ2-7, with D hard to call. V lost 0 bases, J lost 1 base, and 14 bases lay in between. The CDR3 spans 16 residues. The V gene's germline CDR1 is SGDLS and CDR2 YYNGEE. This CDR3 is CASSVGHSGSSYEQYF. The CDR3 DNA sequence: TGTGCCAGCAGCGTAGGCCATAGTGGTAGTTCCTACGAGCAGTACTTC.

The V gene is TRBV25-1, the J gene TRBJ2-4; 7 bases are shared with TRBD1. Germline CDR1 MGHDK, CDR2 SYGVNS. This CDR3 is 15 amino acids long. With V trimmed by 1 base and J by 5 bases, 5 bases remained unmatched. CDR3 residues: CASSEFTQGENIQYF. CDR3 coding DNA: TGTGCCAGCAGTGAATTTACCCAGGGGGAAAACATTCAGTACTTC.

This chain uses TRBV9 with TRBJ1-4; 7 bases map to TRBD1. Trimming cost V 3 bases and J 13 bases; bases outside gene matches: 15. From germline, CDR1 is SGDLS and CDR2 YYNGEE. The CDR3 has 15 amino acids. The CDR3 nucleotides read TGTGCCAGCAGCGCCACCGGGACAGTCGCCGAGGGACTGTTTTTT. Encoded protein: CASSATGTVAEGLFF.

V is TRBV6-5 and J is TRBJ1-3, with TRBD1 matching over 9 bases. The CDR3 is 14 residues long. Looked up from germline, CDR1 is MNHEY and CDR2 is SVGAGI. V shed 6 bases and J 6 bases; nucleotides not matched to a gene: 6. The CDR3 region has the DNA TGTGCCAGCAGGGGACAGGGAACTTCAAACACCATATATTTT. Amino acids: CASRGQGTSNTIYF.

CDR3: CASSPGLNYGYTF. CDR3 bases: TGTGCCAGCAGCCCGGGTCTTAACTATGGCTACACCTTC. The genes are TRBV6-5 and TRBJ1-2; D is unclear. Trimming cost V 6 bases and J 1 base, with 9 bases left between them. Germline assignment: CDR1 MNHEY and CDR2 SVGAGI. The CDR3 is 13 residues long.

The V gene is TRBV18, the J gene TRBJ2-4; 9 positions agree with TRBD2. This CDR3 has 17 residues. Germline CDR1 KGHSH, CDR2 LQKENI. V shed 0 bases and J 0 bases; nucleotides not matched to a gene: 3. CDR3 coding DNA: TGTGCCAGCTCACCACCGCGGGGGGGTCGAGCCAAAAACATTCAGTACTTC. Translation: CASSPPRGGRAKNIQYF.